These 19 T cell receptor beta chains share one sample of origin, sequenced in a study of T cell responses to AZD1222 COVID-19 vaccine. Repertoires were generated with immunoSEQ multiplex PCR, while TCRdb's copy carries only in-frame clones and drops some. The sample lists approximately 80,000 clones; 80% were seen once. The source material was peripheral blood, sampled on day 0 of AZD1222 vaccination. The receptors stem from an adult in good health.

The chain carries TRBV24-1 and TRBJ2-7, with 7 nucleotides matching TRBD1. V shed 4 bases and J 1 base; nucleotides not matched to a gene: 6. This CDR3 spans 15 amino acids. The V gene's germline CDR1 is KGHDR and CDR2 SFDVKD. CDR3 sequence reads: CATSDPRQGSYEQYF. The CDR3, as DNA: TGTGCCACCAGTGACCCCAGACAGGGTTCCTACGAGCAGTACTTC.

The CDR3: CASSYRGLGQPQHF. CDR3 bases: TGTGCCAGCAGTTATAGGGGGCTGGGACAGCCCCAGCATTTT. The V gene is TRBV6-5, the J gene TRBJ1-5; 7 bases line up with TRBD1. The germline gives CDR1 MNHEY, CDR2 SVGAGI. V lost 3 bases to trimming and J lost 7 bases; unmatched junction nucleotides: 6. This CDR3 contains 14 residues.

In this sample, this clone turned up a few times. The gene calls are TRBV11-2 and TRBJ2-3, with 7 bases matching TRBD1. J lost 1 base, V lost 3 bases, and 10 bases had no gene match. Germline V gene sequence: CDR1 SGHAT, CDR2 FQNNGV. CDR3 length equals 17 residues. The DNA for the CDR3 is TGTGCCAGCAGCTTCCAGTCATCCGGGACAGGCACAGATACGCAGTATTTT. This sequence encodes CASSFQSSGTGTDTQYF.

The chain combines TRBV7-8 with TRBJ2-7, with a tentative D call TRBD2 (5 bases). Per germline, CDR1 SGHVS and CDR2 FQNEAQ. Deletions cut 3 bases from V and 5 bases from J, with 11 bases between. The CDR3 is made up of 13 amino acids. The CDR3: CASSLTGIDEQYF. The CDR3 DNA sequence: TGTGCCAGCAGCTTGACGGGAATCGACGAGCAGTACTTC.

The rearrangement links TRBV30 to TRBJ2-2; 9 nucleotides line up with TRBD2. V lost 2 bases and J lost 8; bases outside the gene matches: 9. The CDR3 contains 15 residues. Per germline, CDR1 GTSNPN and CDR2 SVGIG (reference sequence). CDR3 nucleotides: TGTGCCTGGAGTTATAATAGCGGGAGTTCGGGGGAGCTGTTTTTT. It is translated as CAWSYNSGSSGELFF.

The J gene is TRBJ2-3, the V gene TRBV11-2; D remains unclear. The CDR3 contains 11 residues. Trimming removed 5 bases at V and 8 bases at J, with 8 bases between. Germline-derived CDR1 and CDR2 are SGHAT and FQNNGV. CDR3 nucleotides: TGTGCCAGCAGCACCCGCACTACGCAGTATTTT. This encodes CASSTRTTQYF.

The chain couples TRBV5-1 to TRBJ2-1; 7 bases are shared with TRBD2. CDR3 length: 17 amino acids. V dropped 0 bases and J dropped 0; count of bases not matched to a gene: 6. CDR1 SGHRS and CDR2 YFSETQ come from the germline V gene. The CDR3 bases are TGCGCCAGCAGCTTGGCAACCGGACTAGTCTCCTACAATGAGCAGTTCTTC. This gives the protein CASSLATGLVSYNEQFF.

This clone came up a few times. The gene calls are TRBV19 and TRBJ1-4; D is ambiguous. CDR1 is LNHDA and CDR2 is SQIVND in the germline V gene (reference sequence). The CDR3 totals 15 residues. V gave up 0 bases and J gave up 11 bases, with 16 bases separating them. The CDR3 nucleotides are TGTGCCAGTAGTATAGATCATCAGGTTTCGGAGAAACTGTTTTTT. Protein sequence: CASSIDHQVSEKLFF.

The chain recombines TRBV19 with TRBJ2-1; D might be TRBD2 (5 bases). This CDR3 region has 11 residues. CDR1 is LNHDA, CDR2 SQIVND, per germline (reference sequence). Trimming shortened V by 7 bases and J by 6 bases, and 7 bases separated the two germline ends. CDR3 sequence: CASTGLNEQFF. The CDR3 bases are TGTGCCAGTACCGGACTCAATGAGCAGTTCTTC.

This clone was found a few times. The chain uses TRBV29-1 and TRBJ2-5; 14 nucleotides align to TRBD2. Germline trimming cut 4 bases from V and 7 bases from J; bases unmatched to any gene: 5. Per the germline V gene, CDR1 is SQVTM and CDR2 is ANQGSEA. CDR3 length equals 14 residues. The CDR3 nucleotides are TGCAGCGTTGCGACTAGCGGGGGGGCTGGGACCCAGTACTTC. It is translated as CSVATSGGAGTQYF.

The chain recombines TRBV27 with TRBJ1-5, with no clear D. Germline V gene data show CDR1 as MNHEY and CDR2 as SMNVEV (reference sequence). The V end was cut by 3 bases, the J end by 4 bases, with 7 bases between. There are 13 residues in the CDR3. The chain's CDR3 is CASSFGWNQPQHF. The CDR3 nucleotides are TGTGCCAGCAGTTTCGGCTGGAATCAGCCCCAGCATTTT.

This clone was detected a few times. This chain connects TRBV19 to TRBJ1-5; D unclear. The V end was cut by 2 bases, the J end by 3 bases, with 8 bases between. Germline CDR1 reads LNHDA; CDR2 reads SQIVND (reference sequence). The CDR3 sequence is 14 residues long. The CDR3 bases are TGTGCCAGTAGTATACCGGGATCCAATCAGCCCCAGCATTTT. This gives the protein CASSIPGSNQPQHF.

This clone came up a few times. This chain links TRBV19 with TRBJ2-7; maybe TRBD2 (6 bases). Germline CDR1 is LNHDA and CDR2 is SQIVND (reference sequence). CDR3 length: 16 residues. The ends were cut back, 3 bases at V and 3 bases at J, with 18 bases in the middle. CDR3 protein: CASSIDGGIGVYEQYF. In DNA form, the CDR3 reads TGTGCCAGTAGTATTGACGGGGGTATCGGGGTCTACGAGCAGTACTTC.

This rearrangement joins TRBV7-8 to TRBJ1-4; TRBD1 might be the D (6 bases). Germline CDR1 is SGHVS and CDR2 is FQNEAQ. The V and J ends lost 7 bases and 4 bases respectively, with 10 bases between them. The CDR3 covers 13 residues. CDR3 nucleotides: TGTGCCAGCACGCAGGGGAGTAATGAAAAACTGTTTTTT. Translated: CASTQGSNEKLFF.

The gene calls are TRBV7-9 and TRBJ1-1; TRBD1 aligns across 7 bases. The J segment lost 2 bases and the V segment lost 8 bases, leaving 2 bases of the junction unmatched. Germline assignment: CDR1 SEHNR and CDR2 FQNEAQ (reference sequence). This CDR3 region has 12 residues. This chain's CDR3 is CASDRDNTEAFF. The CDR3 DNA reads TGTGCCAGCGACAGGGATAACACTGAAGCTTTCTTT.

The chain couples TRBV11-2 to TRBJ2-1; either TRBD1 or TRBD2 may supply D (5 bases each). The CDR3 runs to 13 residues. Germline CDR1 and CDR2: SGHAT and FQNNGV. Trimming removed 5 bases at V and 10 bases at J, with 15 bases between. The CDR3: CASSTTRGGEQFF. CDR3 DNA sequence: TGTGCCAGCAGCACTACTCGGGGCGGCGAGCAGTTCTTC.

The CDR3, as DNA: TGTGCCAGCAGTGAAGGATTTACCGGGGAGCTGTTTTTT. This codes for CASSEGFTGELFF. The rearrangement uses TRBV6-1 and TRBJ2-2; D gene unclear. The CDR3 sequence is 13 residues long. Germline CDR1 MNHNS, CDR2 SASEGT. Between the trimmed V and J ends, which lost 1 base and 5 bases, there was a span of 5 bases.

V is TRBV6-1 and J is TRBJ2-7; unclear D gene. Trimming took off 2 bases at V and 2 bases at J, with 13 bases between the two ends. From germline, CDR1 is MNHNS and CDR2 SASEGT. The CDR3 extends over 15 amino acids. CDR3 loop: CASSEWNISTYEQYF. The CDR3 coding sequence is TGTGCCAGCAGTGAATGGAACATATCGACCTACGAGCAGTACTTC.

The V call is TRBV7-8, the J call TRBJ2-2, with D perhaps matching TRBD1 (6 bases). The CDR3 contains 16 residues. V was trimmed by 2 bases and J by 2 bases, leaving 12 bases between them. Germline CDR1 SGHVS, CDR2 FQNEAQ. CDR3 nucleotide sequence: TGTGCCAGCAGCTTAAGGCAGGGGACAAACACCGGGGAGCTGTTTTTT. Residues: CASSLRQGTNTGELFF. Complete variable domain (other parts from reference TRBV7-8 and TRBJ2-2): GAGVSQSPRYKVAKRGQDVALRCDPISGHVSLFWYQQALGQGPEFLTYFQNEAQLDKSGLPSDRFFAERPEGSVSTLKIQRTQQEDSAVYLCASSLRQGTNTGELFFGEGSRLTVL.